This TCR beta chain was profiled in a study of long-term antiretroviral therapy in people with HIV. Version v3.0 of the immunoSEQ assay ran at survey level. Here immunoSEQ multiplex PCR was the method, and the copy in TCRdb shows in-frame clones only, minus some. This sample has 25,000 to 35,000 clones, with less than 98% found just once. The CDR3 loop spans 16 amino acids. The ends lost 1 base at V and 3 bases at J; junction bases unmatched: 9. CDR1 and CDR2 (germline): SGHVS, FQNEAQ. Sequencing used unsorted PBMCs, obtained 6.9 years after starting antiretroviral therapy. The genes are TRBV7-8 and TRBJ2-7, with TRBD2 matching over 7 bases. The source is a man aged 25-45 years with HIV. CDR3: CASSLVGGGRGYEQYF. For the CDR3, the DNA is TGTGCCAGCAGCTTAGTGGGGGGGGGTCGAGGCTACGAGCAGTACTTC.